Following are 16 T cell receptor beta chains from one sample sequenced in a study of cytomegalovirus exposure and HLA in healthy donors. With 60 Vbeta and 13 Jbeta primers, the PCR was carried out. Clones were read by immunoSEQ multiplex PCR, and TCRdb kept only the in-frame ones, dropping some. The sample has more than 100,000 clones; approximately 80% are singletons. The source material was PBMCs. The source is a human donor in good health.

The V and J genes are TRBV29-1 and TRBJ1-5, with 7 bases matching TRBD1. Losses at the gene ends were 4 bases for V and 0 bases for J; bases not matched to a gene: 6. This CDR3 spans 15 amino acids. In germline, CDR1 is SQVTM, CDR2 ANQGSEA. The CDR3, as DNA: TGCAGCGTTGCGGGGACAGCAGATAGCAATCAGCCCCAGCATTTT. Amino acid sequence: CSVAGTADSNQPQHF. Full variable domain (missing parts from reference TRBV29-1 and TRBJ1-5): SAVISQKPSRDICQRGTSLTIQCQVDSQVTMMFWYRQQPGQSLTLIATANQGSEATYESGFVIDKFPISRPNLTFSTLTVSNMSPEDSSIYLCSVAGTADSNQPQHFGDGTRLSIL.

This clone showed up just a few times. The V call is TRBV5-1, the J call TRBJ1-1; D remains ambiguous. Trimming removed 5 bases at V and 5 bases at J, with 16 bases between. The germline V gene has CDR1 SGHRS and CDR2 YFSETQ. The CDR3 loop spans 14 amino acids. The CDR3 DNA reads TGCGCCAGCAGGACCGACCCAGCGGGGACTGAAGCTTTCTTT. Protein: CASRTDPAGTEAFF.

The chain is built from TRBV10-3 and TRBJ1-5; D uncertain. V gave up 3 bases and J gave up 7 bases, with 7 bases separating them. The CDR3 covers 12 residues. Germline CDR1 reads ENHRY; CDR2 reads SYGVKD. In DNA, the CDR3 is TGTGCCATCAGTGACTCCCTGCAGCCCCAGCATTTT. It translates to CAISDSLQPQHF.

V and J are TRBV25-1 and TRBJ2-5, with TRBD2 as a possible D gene (6 bases). The germline V and J ends were trimmed by 2 bases and 5 bases, with 12 bases remaining between them. CDR1 MGHDK and CDR2 SYGVNS come from the germline V gene. The CDR3 totals 14 residues. Written as DNA, the CDR3 is TGTGCCAGCAGTGAACCGAACGGGGGTGAGACCCAGTACTTC. Translating gives CASSEPNGGETQYF.

The chain recombines TRBV29-1 with TRBJ1-1; D gene uncertain. Germline V gene lookup returns CDR1 SQVTM and CDR2 ANQGSEA. The ends were cut back, 8 bases at V and 11 bases at J, with 21 bases in the middle. This CDR3 has 12 residues. The CDR3 DNA follows: TGCAGCAACCGCCTTGGGGAGGATGGGGCTTTCTTT. As protein: CSNRLGEDGAFF.

This sequence joins TRBV2 and TRBJ1-4; no firm D call. Between the trimmed V and J ends, which lost 3 bases and 2 bases, there was a span of 10 bases. Germline V gene data show CDR1 as SNHLY and CDR2 as FYNNEI. This CDR3 contains 15 residues. CDR3 nucleotide sequence: TGTGCCAGCAGTGACGGAGATTGGACTAATGAAAAACTGTTTTTT. Translated: CASSDGDWTNEKLFF.

This clone appeared a single time. The chain employs TRBV28 and TRBJ2-1, with D possibly TRBD2 on 7 matching bases. This CDR3 contains 13 residues. Trimming pared 7 bases from V and 7 bases from J, leaving 14 bases between. Per the germline V gene, CDR1 is MDHEN and CDR2 is SYDVKM. The CDR3 DNA is TGTGCCAGCAAAGGGGGGGGAAGGAATGAGCAGTTCTTC. The encoded protein is CASKGGGRNEQFF.

The rearrangement joins TRBV6-5 to TRBJ1-1; D is unclear. V lost 4 bases, J lost 8 bases, and 11 bases lay in between. There are 12 residues in the CDR3. Per the germline V gene, CDR1 is MNHEY and CDR2 is SVGAGI. The CDR3 bases are TGTGCCAGCAGTTTCCAGACGGGAGAAGCTTTCTTT. Translating it yields CASSFQTGEAFF.

The CDR3 DNA sequence: TGTGCCTGGAGTGTAGGAGTAAAGCAAGGTGGCTACACCTTC. Amino acids: CAWSVGVKQGGYTF. J is TRBJ1-2 and V is TRBV30; no reliable D call. Germline V CDR1 and CDR2: GTSNPN, SVGIG (reference sequence). V was pared by 0 bases and J by 7 bases, with 15 bases between. CDR3 size: 14 residues.

The chain links TRBV5-8 to TRBJ1-6; 8 bases map to TRBD1. CDR1 and CDR2 from the germline V gene are SGHTS and YDEGEE. This CDR3 is 14 amino acids long. Trimming at V came to 7 bases and at J to 7 bases, leaving 7 bases not matched to a gene. The CDR3 DNA reads as TGTGCCAGCCAGACAGGGGCGAGGAATTCACCCCTCCACTTT. Residues: CASQTGARNSPLHF.

The rearrangement joins TRBV11-3 to TRBJ2-2; 9 bases align to TRBD1. Germline CDR1 SGHNT, CDR2 YENEEA. There are 16 residues in the CDR3. V was pared by 5 bases and J by 3 bases, with 7 bases of the junction left unmatched. The CDR3 is CASSLGTGKDTGELFF. In DNA form, the CDR3 reads TGTGCCAGCAGCCTCGGGACAGGGAAGGACACCGGGGAGCTGTTTTTT.

The CDR3 bases are TGTGCCAGCAGCTTAACAGCTTCTGGAAACACCATATATTTT. Protein: CASSLTASGNTIYF. This chain joins TRBV6-5 and TRBJ1-3, with D uncertain. The CDR3 extends over 14 amino acids. Germline CDR1 and CDR2: MNHEY and SVGAGI. V gave up 6 bases and J gave up 1 base, with 10 bases separating them.

V and J are TRBV6-5 and TRBJ1-2; D unclear. The germline V gene encodes CDR1 MNHEY and CDR2 SVGAGI. The CDR3 has 13 residues. V lost 2 bases to trimming and J lost 7 bases, with 11 bases between them. The CDR3 DNA sequence: TGTGCCAGCAGTTACGAACAGTTGGGTGGCTACACCTTC. Its protein is CASSYEQLGGYTF.

The chain combines TRBV6-6 with TRBJ1-4; D remains ambiguous. Looked up from germline, CDR1 is MNHNY and CDR2 is SVGAGI (reference sequence). The CDR3 extends over 13 amino acids. Trimming cost V 6 bases and J 7 bases, with 12 bases left between them. CDR3 region: CASSGFMSEKLFF. The CDR3 bases are TGTGCCAGCAGCGGGTTTATGAGTGAAAAACTGTTTTTT.

With regard to this clone: The junction and the germline gene differ at one end; a read error may be behind it. The rearrangement uses TRBV5-6 and TRBJ2-2; D might be TRBD2 (5 bases). Germline loops: CDR1 SGHDT, CDR2 YYEEEE. CDR3 length: 19 residues. The CDR3 DNA sequence: TGTGCCAGCAGCTTGGCCCTAAGGCCCTACTGGGCAGAACACCGGGGAGCTGTTTTT. This codes for CASSLALRPYWAEHRGAVF.

The rearrangement joins TRBV5-3 to TRBJ2-5; TRBD2 matches at 7 bases. TRBV5-3 is marked as an open reading frame, function uncertain. The CDR3 runs 14 residues. Trimming cost V 3 bases and J 1 base; bases outside gene matches: 3. The CDR3: CARSCSGLQETQYF. As DNA, the CDR3 is TGTGCCAGAAGCTGTAGCGGGCTCCAAGAGACCCAGTACTTC.